The 13 T cell receptor beta chains below all came from one sample that was sequenced in a study of shared clonotypes between healthy human individuals (dated by TCRdb to about 2020). The method was the immunoSEQ multiplex PCR assay. TCRdb took this table from immuneACCESS and kept in-frame rearrangements with V and J called. Such tables lack part of the clones; where checked against another copy, unresolved V genes explain under half of the gap, and the rest is unexplained. This sample gives hundreds of thousands of clones in total; roughly 79% of them show up just once. Of the sample, around 11% is held by the ten largest clones. Sequencing was carried out using PBMCs. These receptors were taken from a woman aged 40 to 50 in good health. Some clones in this sample may be carry-over from other donors' samples.

V and J are TRBV14 and TRBJ1-5; D is possibly TRBD1 (5 bases). Trimming left V 3 bases short and J 5 bases short, with 8 bases between. The germline V gene encodes CDR1 SGHDN and CDR2 FVKESK. The CDR3 contains 13 residues. CDR3 bases: TGTGCCAGCAGCCAGGGGGAAGATCAGCCCCAGCATTTT. Translating gives CASSQGEDQPQHF.

This chain connects TRBV2 to TRBJ1-1; tentative D call: TRBD1 (6 bases). Trimming left V 4 bases short and J 0 bases short, with 9 bases between. Germline loops: CDR1 SNHLY, CDR2 FYNNEI. This CDR3 has 14 residues. CDR3 amino acids: CASSVGTMNTEAFF. The CDR3 DNA is TGTGCCAGCAGTGTGGGGACAATGAACACTGAAGCTTTCTTT.

The genes are TRBV5-5 and TRBJ1-4; D gene unclear. Trimming shortened V by 7 bases and J by 7 bases, and 17 bases separated the two germline ends. From germline, CDR1 is SGHKS and CDR2 YYEKEE (reference sequence). The CDR3 has 14 amino acids. The CDR3 sequence is CASSLGWNSEKLFF. The CDR3 coding sequence is TGTGCCAGCTCACTGGGTTGGAATAGTGAAAAACTGTTTTTT.

The chain joins TRBV7-2 to TRBJ1-3; TRBD1 agrees at 7 bases. V shed 8 bases and J 4 bases; nucleotides not matched to a gene: 11. The CDR3 extends over 15 amino acids. Germline CDR1 and CDR2: SGHTA and FQGNSA. The CDR3 DNA follows: TGTGCCAGCTCCCGGGGACAGTTCCGAGGAAACACCATATATTTT. This sequence encodes CASSRGQFRGNTIYF. The whole variable domain, filled in from reference TRBV7-2 and TRBJ1-3, reads GAGVSQSPSNKVTEKGKDVELRCDPISGHTALYWYRQSLGQGLEFLIYFQGNSAPDKSGLPSDRFSAERTGGSVSTLTIQRTQQEDSAVYLCASSRGQFRGNTIYFGEGSWLTVV.

V is TRBV5-7 and J is TRBJ2-3, with D perhaps given as TRBD1 or TRBD2 (5 bases each). TRBV5-7 is treated as an ORF (open reading frame) with a function not yet certain. Trimming took off 9 bases at V and 1 base at J, with 12 bases between the two ends. The CDR3 length is 13 residues. The CDR3 DNA sequence: TGTGCCACCAACGGGGCGGGCACAGATACGCAGTATTTT. It encodes CATNGAGTDTQYF.

The V call is TRBV7-9, the J call TRBJ2-6; 8 nucleotides align to TRBD1. CDR1 is SEHNR and CDR2 is FQNEAQ in the germline V gene (reference sequence). Unmatched junction bases numbered 9, after V lost 5 bases and J lost 0 bases. The length of the CDR3 is 18 residues. This chain's CDR3 is CASSGMTGEPSGANVLTF. CDR3 sequence (DNA): TGTGCCAGCAGCGGCATGACAGGGGAACCCTCTGGGGCCAACGTCCTGACTTTC.

This clone was counted between two and nine times. V is TRBV4-3 and J is TRBJ2-1; 12 bases line up with TRBD2. The V gene's germline CDR1 is LGHNA and CDR2 YSLEER. The CDR3 loop spans 21 amino acids. V lost 0 bases and J lost 1; bases outside the gene matches: 13. The CDR3 DNA is TGCGCCAGCAGCCAAGATTTGTTTCCGACTAGCGGGAGAGGGTCCTACAATGAGCAGTTCTTC. Amino acids: CASSQDLFPTSGRGSYNEQFF.

V and J are TRBV9 and TRBJ2-1; TRBD1 aligns across 7 bases. Trimming cost V 0 bases and J 4 bases; bases outside gene matches: 4. The CDR3 spans 15 residues. Germline V lookup: CDR1 SGDLS, CDR2 YYNGEE. The CDR3, as DNA: TGTGCCAGCAGCGTAGGGGGCAGGGGGTACAATGAGCAGTTCTTC. Translated, it gives CASSVGGRGYNEQFF. Drawing the rest from reference TRBV9 and TRBJ2-1, the complete variable domain is DSGVTQTPKHLITATGQRVTLRCSPRSGDLSVYWYQQSLDQGLQFLIQYYNGEERAKGNILERFSAQQFPDLHSELNLSSLELGDSALYFCASSVGGRGYNEQFFGPGTRLTVL.

This clone has just a few counts. This sequence joins TRBV5-1 and TRBJ2-3; D not certain. This CDR3 is 14 amino acids long. V dropped 4 bases and J dropped 2 bases, with 11 bases sitting between them. Germline V gene sequence: CDR1 SGHRS, CDR2 YFSETQ. The CDR3 bases are TGCGCCAGCAGCCCCCCGGATTCCACAGATACGCAGTATTTT. Amino acid sequence: CASSPPDSTDTQYF.

This clone was found once. This sequence joins TRBV6-6 and TRBJ2-7; a possible D gene is TRBD1 (6 bases). V was pared by 0 bases and J by 7 bases, with 13 bases between. CDR3 length equals 14 residues. CDR1 is MNHNY, CDR2 SVGAGI, per germline (reference sequence). The CDR3 protein is CASSYSSRGEEQYF. CDR3 nucleotides: TGTGCCAGCAGTTACTCGAGCAGGGGTGAAGAGCAGTACTTC.

The chain couples TRBV5-1 to TRBJ2-7, with no clear D. Germline CDR1 is SGHRS and CDR2 is YFSETQ. With 0 bases removed from V and 2 bases from J, the gap between germline ends came to 15 bases. The CDR3 is 16 amino acids. The CDR3 bases are TGCGCCAGCAGCTTGGAGGTCTTGGACGGAACCTACGAGCAGTACTTC. This sequence encodes CASSLEVLDGTYEQYF.

This clone was detected once. The rearrangement joins TRBV28 to TRBJ1-5; D is uncertain. Trimming stripped 2 bases from V and 0 bases from J, with 11 bases between. This CDR3 spans 16 amino acids. Germline values: CDR1 MDHEN, CDR2 SYDVKM. The CDR3 DNA sequence: TGTGCCAGCAGTTTAAACAGCTTCTATAGCAATCAGCCCCAGCATTTT. It is translated as CASSLNSFYSNQPQHF.

V gene TRBV19 combines with J gene TRBJ2-1; weak D call: TRBD1 (5 bases). Trimming removed 0 bases from V and 2 bases from J, with 17 bases in between. CDR1 and CDR2 (germline): LNHDA, SQIVND (reference sequence). The CDR3 runs to 18 residues. The CDR3 is CASSIDLTGSSPYNEQFF. CDR3 nucleotides: TGTGCCAGTAGTATAGACCTAACAGGCTCATCCCCCTACAATGAGCAGTTCTTC.